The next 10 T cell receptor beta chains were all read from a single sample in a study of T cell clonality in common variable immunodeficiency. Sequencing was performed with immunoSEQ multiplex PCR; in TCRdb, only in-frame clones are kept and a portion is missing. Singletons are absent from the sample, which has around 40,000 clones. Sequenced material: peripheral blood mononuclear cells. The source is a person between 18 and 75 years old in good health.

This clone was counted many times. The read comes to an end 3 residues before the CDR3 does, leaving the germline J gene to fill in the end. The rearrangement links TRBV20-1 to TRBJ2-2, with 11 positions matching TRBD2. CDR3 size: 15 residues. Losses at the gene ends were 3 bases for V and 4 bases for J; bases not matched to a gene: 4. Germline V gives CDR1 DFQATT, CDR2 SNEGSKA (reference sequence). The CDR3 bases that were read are TGCAGTGCTAGCCCGACTAGCGGGGCCACCGGGGAG. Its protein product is CSASPTSGATGE. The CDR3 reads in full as CSASPTSGATGELFF.

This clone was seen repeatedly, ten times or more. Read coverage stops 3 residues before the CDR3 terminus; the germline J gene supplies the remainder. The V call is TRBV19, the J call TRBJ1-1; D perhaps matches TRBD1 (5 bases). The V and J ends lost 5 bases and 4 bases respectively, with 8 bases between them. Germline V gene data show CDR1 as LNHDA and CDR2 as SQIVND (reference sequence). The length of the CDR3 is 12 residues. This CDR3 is CASSVTATEAFF. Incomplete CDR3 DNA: TGTGCCAGTAGTGTGACAGCCACTGAA. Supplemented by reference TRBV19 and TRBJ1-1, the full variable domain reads DGGITQSPKYLFRKEGQNVTLSCEQNLNHDAMYWYRQDPGQGLRLIYYSQIVNDFQKGDIAEGYSVSREKKESFPLTVTSAQKNPTAFYLCASSVTATEAFFGQGTRLTVV.

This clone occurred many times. The CDR3 sequence: CASSPPGVGYGYTF. The sequenced CDR3 bases are TGTGCCAGCAGTCCCCCAGGGGTAGGCTATGGC. The gene calls are TRBV7-9 and TRBJ1-2, with D possibly being TRBD1 (6 bases). The read is 3 residues too short to cover the CDR3 end, so that end is filled in from the germline J gene. The CDR3 runs to 14 residues. V was cut by 6 bases and J by 4 bases, with 15 bases left in between. CDR1 and CDR2 (germline): SEHNR, FQNEAQ (reference sequence).

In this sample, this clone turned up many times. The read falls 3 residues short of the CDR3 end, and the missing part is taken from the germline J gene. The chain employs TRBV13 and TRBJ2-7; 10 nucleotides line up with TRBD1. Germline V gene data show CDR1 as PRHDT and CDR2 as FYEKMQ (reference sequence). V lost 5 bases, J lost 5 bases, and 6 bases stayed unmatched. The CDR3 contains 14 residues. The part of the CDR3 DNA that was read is TGTGCCAGCAGCGACGACAGGGGGCTCGACGAG. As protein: CASSDDRGLDE. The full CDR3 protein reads CASSDDRGLDEQYF.

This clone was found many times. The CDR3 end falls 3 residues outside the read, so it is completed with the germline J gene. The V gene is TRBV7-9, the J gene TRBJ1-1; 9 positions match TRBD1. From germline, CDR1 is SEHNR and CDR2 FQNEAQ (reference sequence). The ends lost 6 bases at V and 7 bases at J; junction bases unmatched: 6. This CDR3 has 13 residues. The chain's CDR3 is CASRPPGQGEAFF. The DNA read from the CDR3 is TGTGCCAGCAGGCCTCCGGGACAGGGTGAA.

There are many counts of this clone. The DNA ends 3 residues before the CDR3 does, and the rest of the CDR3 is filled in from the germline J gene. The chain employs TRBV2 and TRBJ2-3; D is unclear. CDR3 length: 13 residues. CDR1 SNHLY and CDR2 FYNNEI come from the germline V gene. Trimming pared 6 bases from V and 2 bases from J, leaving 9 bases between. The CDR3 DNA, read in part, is TGTGCCAGCAGAGCCACAGCCACAGATACG. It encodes CASRATATDT. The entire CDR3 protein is CASRATATDTQYF.

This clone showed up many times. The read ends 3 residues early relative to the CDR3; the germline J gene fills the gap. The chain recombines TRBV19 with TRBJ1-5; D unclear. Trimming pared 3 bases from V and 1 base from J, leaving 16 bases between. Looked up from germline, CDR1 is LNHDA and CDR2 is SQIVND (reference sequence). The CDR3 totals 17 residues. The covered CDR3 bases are TGTGCCAGTAGTATGAGGATAGGCGAAGGGAGCAATCAGCCC. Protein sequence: CASSMRIGEGSNQP. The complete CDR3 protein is CASSMRIGEGSNQPQHF.

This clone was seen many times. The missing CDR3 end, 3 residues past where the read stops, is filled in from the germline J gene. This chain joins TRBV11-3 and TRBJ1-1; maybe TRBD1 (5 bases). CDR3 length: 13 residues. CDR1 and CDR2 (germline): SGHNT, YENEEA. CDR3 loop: CASSLREDREAFF. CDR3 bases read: TGTGCCAGCAGCTTAAGAGAAGACAGAGAA. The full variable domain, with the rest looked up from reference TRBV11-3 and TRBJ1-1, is EAGVVQSPRYKIIEKKQPVAFWCNPISGHNTLYWYLQNLGQGPELLIRYENEEAVDDSQLPKDRFSAERLKGVDSTLKIQPAELGDSAVYLCASSLREDREAFFGQGTRLTVV.

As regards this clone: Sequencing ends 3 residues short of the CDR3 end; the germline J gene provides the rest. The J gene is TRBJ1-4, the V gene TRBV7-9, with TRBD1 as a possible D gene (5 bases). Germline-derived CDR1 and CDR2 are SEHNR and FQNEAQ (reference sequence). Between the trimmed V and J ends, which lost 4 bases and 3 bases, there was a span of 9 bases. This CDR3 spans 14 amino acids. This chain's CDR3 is CASSSRGSNEKLFF. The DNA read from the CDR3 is TGTGCCAGCAGCTCGAGGGGATCTAATGAAAAA.

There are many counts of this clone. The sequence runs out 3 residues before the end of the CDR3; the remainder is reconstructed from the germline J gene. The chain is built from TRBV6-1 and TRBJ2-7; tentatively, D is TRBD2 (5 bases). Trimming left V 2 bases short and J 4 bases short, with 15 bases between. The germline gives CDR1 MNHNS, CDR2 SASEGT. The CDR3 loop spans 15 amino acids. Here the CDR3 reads CASSEWPQEVYEQYF. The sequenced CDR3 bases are TGTGCCAGCAGTGAATGGCCTCAGGAGGTGTACGAG.